The next 15 T cell receptor beta chains were all read from a single sample in a study of response to subunit inactivated influenza vaccine. TCRdb ran MiXCR on the RT-PCR reads and lists one entry per CDR3 protein. Among about 520,000 distinct CDR3 sequences listed, roughly 27% were seen once. This material consisted of CD4+ T cells sorted from PBMCs, taken 5 to 6 days after vaccination. The receptors derive from a man aged 45-60 years who received an inactivated influenza vaccine.

Only a few counts were recorded for this clonotype. The chain is built from TRBV6-2 or TRBV6-3 and TRBJ2-1; 12 nucleotides align to TRBD2. Germline CDR1 and CDR2: MNHEY and SVGEGT. This CDR3 comprises 18 residues. V dropped 4 bases and J dropped 0; count of bases not matched to a gene: 7. CDR3 sequence: CASSSLLAGGSSYNEQFF. The CDR3 coding sequence is TGTGCCAGCAGTTCCCTTCTAGCGGGGGGGAGCTCCTACAATGAGCAGTTCTTC.

This clonotype was recorded a few times. The chain carries TRBV5-1 and TRBJ2-7, with 7 bases that match TRBD2. With V trimmed by 0 bases and J by 4 bases, 10 bases remained unmatched. The CDR3 length is 16 residues. Germline V lookup: CDR1 SGHRS, CDR2 YFSETQ. This chain's CDR3 is CASSLVGLAEGYEQYF. The CDR3 DNA reads TGCGCCAGCAGCTTGGTGGGCCTAGCGGAGGGGTACGAGCAGTACTTC.

Ten or more counts support this clonotype. Here the CDR3 DNA reads TGCAGCGTTGGAGCAGAAGAGACCCAGTACTTC. It codes for CSVGAEETQYF. This chain joins TRBV29-1 and TRBJ2-5, with no clear D. V lost 4 bases, J lost 3 bases, and 6 bases lay in between. The CDR3 extends over 11 amino acids. Germline loops: CDR1 SQVTM, CDR2 ANQGSEA.

This clonotype has only a few counts. The rearrangement links TRBV12-3 or TRBV12-4 to TRBJ2-2, with 7 bases lining up with TRBD2. This CDR3 spans 14 amino acids. Losses at the gene ends were 7 bases for V and 4 bases for J; bases not matched to a gene: 6. The CDR3 is CASMVTSSTGELFF. CDR3 sequence (DNA): TGTGCCAGCATGGTGACTAGCAGCACCGGGGAGCTGTTTTTT.

The rearrangement links TRBV5-1 to TRBJ1-5; weak D call: TRBD1 (6 bases). Germline values: CDR1 SGHRS, CDR2 YFSETQ. The CDR3 sequence is 15 residues long. V lost 4 bases to trimming and J lost 3 bases, with 14 bases between them. This chain's CDR3 is CASSVGTPPNQPQHF. CDR3 nucleotides: TGCGCCAGCAGCGTCGGGACACCGCCCAATCAGCCCCAGCATTTT.

The sample holds a few counts of this clonotype. The chain employs TRBV29-1 and TRBJ2-5; 13 bases map to TRBD2. The germline V gene has CDR1 SQVTM and CDR2 ANQGSEA. This CDR3 is built from 15 residues. V trimming: 6 bases; J trimming: 5 bases; junction bases outside the gene matches: 9. CDR3 sequence (DNA): TGCAGCGTACCTGGGACTAGCGGGATAGGCGAGACCCAGTACTTC. The encoded protein is CSVPGTSGIGETQYF.

This chain links TRBV5-1 with TRBJ2-6; D is unresolved. The CDR3 covers 15 residues. Deletions cut 2 bases from V and 1 base from J, with 7 bases between. The germline V gene encodes CDR1 SGHRS and CDR2 YFSETQ. This CDR3 is CASSFGRSGANVLTF. Here the CDR3 DNA reads TGCGCCAGCAGCTTTGGGCGTTCTGGGGCCAACGTCCTGACTTTC. The full variable domain, rest sourced from reference TRBV5-1 and TRBJ2-6, is KAGVTQTPRYLIKTRGQQVTLSCSPISGHRSVSWYQQTPGQGLQFLFEYFSETQRNKGNFPGRFSGRQFSNSRSEMNVSTLELGDSALYLCASSFGRSGANVLTFGAGSRLTVL.

This clonotype was detected a few times. J is TRBJ2-7 and V is TRBV20-1; possibly TRBD1 for D (6 bases). The germline CDR1 and CDR2 sequences are DFQATT and SNEGSKA (reference sequence). Trimming cost V 6 bases and J 2 bases, with 11 bases left between them. The CDR3 runs 12 residues. The chain's CDR3 is CSADGQTYEQYF. The CDR3 nucleotides are TGCAGTGCGGATGGACAGACCTACGAGCAGTACTTC.

This clonotype was seen a few times. V is TRBV12-3 or TRBV12-4 and J is TRBJ1-5; TRBD1 is a possible D gene (6 bases). CDR3 size: 14 residues. Trimming took 5 bases from V and 3 from J, leaving 11 bases between them. The CDR3 DNA is TGTGCCAGCAGTAGGACAGCCTCCAATCAGCCCCAGCATTTT. Its protein is CASSRTASNQPQHF.

The genes are TRBV3-1 and TRBJ2-2, with a weak D call TRBD1 (5 bases). The length of the CDR3 is 15 residues. Trimming removed 2 bases from V and 1 base from J, with 8 bases in between. The germline gives CDR1 LGHDT, CDR2 YNNKEL (reference sequence). The CDR3 spells CASSQYGQNTGELFF. As DNA, the CDR3 is TGTGCCAGCAGCCAATATGGACAGAACACCGGGGAGCTGTTTTTT.

This clonotype was picked up many times. This sequence joins TRBV7-2 and TRBJ1-5; the match to TRBD1 covers 9 bases. Germline CDR1 and CDR2: SGHTA and FQGNSA. The junction had 5 bases not matched to a gene; V was cut back by 5 bases and J by 6 bases. The CDR3 runs to 14 residues. The CDR3 is CASSLTGGGQPQHF. The CDR3, as DNA: TGTGCCAGCAGCCTGACAGGGGGGGGTCAGCCCCAGCATTTT.

To note about this clonotype: One junction end does not reproduce the germline sequence, and a read error may be involved. CDR3 sequence: CASSHPAWVAETQYF. The CDR3 DNA follows: TGTGCTAGCAGCCATCCTGCTTGGGTGGCTGAGACCCAGTACTTC. This chain links TRBV3-1 with TRBJ2-5; no definite D call. This CDR3 spans 15 amino acids. Per germline, CDR1 LGHDT and CDR2 YNNKEL (reference sequence).

This clonotype was counted once. The V gene is TRBV7-2, the J gene TRBJ2-3; D is uncertain. V lost 1 base, J lost 5 bases, and 7 bases lay in between. CDR1 SGHTA and CDR2 FQGNSA come from the germline V gene. The CDR3 sequence is 13 residues long. The CDR3 bases are TGTGCCAGCAGCTTAGTGTGGCTAGATACGCAGTATTTT. It specifies CASSLVWLDTQYF. The full variable domain, its missing parts supplied by reference TRBV7-2 and TRBJ2-3, is GAGVSQSPSNKVTEKGKDVELRCDPISGHTALYWYRQSLGQGLEFLIYFQGNSAPDKSGLPSDRFSAERTGGSVSTLTIQRTQQEDSAVYLCASSLVWLDTQYFGPGTRLTVL.

This clonotype was seen a handful of times. This chain connects TRBV20-1 to TRBJ2-6; possibly TRBD1 for D (5 bases). The CDR3 has 15 amino acids. V was cut by 3 bases and J by 5 bases, with 14 bases left in between. Looked up from germline, CDR1 is DFQATT and CDR2 is SNEGSKA (reference sequence). The CDR3 loop is CSARGRGSRANVLTF. The CDR3 bases are TGCAGTGCTAGGGGTAGGGGTAGTCGGGCCAACGTCCTGACTTTC.

This clonotype was counted a few times. V gene TRBV20-1 combines with J gene TRBJ2-7; D is perhaps TRBD2 (6 bases). Trimming removed 5 bases from V and 0 bases from J, with 14 bases in between. The V gene's germline CDR1 is DFQATT and CDR2 SNEGSKA (reference sequence). The CDR3 extends over 14 amino acids. The CDR3 nucleotides are TGCAGTGCTCAGCGGCTAGCGAACTCCTACGAGCAGTACTTC. This codes for CSAQRLANSYEQYF.